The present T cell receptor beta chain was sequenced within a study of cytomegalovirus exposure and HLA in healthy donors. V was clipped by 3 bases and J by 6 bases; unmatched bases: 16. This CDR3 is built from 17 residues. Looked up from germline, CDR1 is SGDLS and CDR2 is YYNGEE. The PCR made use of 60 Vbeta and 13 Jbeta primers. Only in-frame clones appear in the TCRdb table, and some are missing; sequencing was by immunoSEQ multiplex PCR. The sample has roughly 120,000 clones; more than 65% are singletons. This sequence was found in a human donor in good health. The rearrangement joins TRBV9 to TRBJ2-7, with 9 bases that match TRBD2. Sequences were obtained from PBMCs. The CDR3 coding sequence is TGTGCCAGCAGCGCCCGAGCGGGGGGTCTAGCGGGAAGCGAGCAGTACTTC. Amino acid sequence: CASSARAGGLAGSEQYF.